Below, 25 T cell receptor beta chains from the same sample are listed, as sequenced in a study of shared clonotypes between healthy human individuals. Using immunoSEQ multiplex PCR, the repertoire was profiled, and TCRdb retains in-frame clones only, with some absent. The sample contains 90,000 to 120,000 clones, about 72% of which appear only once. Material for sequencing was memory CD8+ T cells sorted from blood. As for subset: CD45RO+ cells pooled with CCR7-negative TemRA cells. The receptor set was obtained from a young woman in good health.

This chain's CDR3 is CASTPQVHQPQHF. Here the CDR3 DNA reads TGTGCCAGTACCCCTCAGGTACATCAGCCCCAGCATTTT. The V and J genes are TRBV19 and TRBJ1-5; the D is unclear. CDR3 length: 13 amino acids. Trimming shortened V by 7 bases and J by 5 bases, and 12 bases separated the two germline ends. Germline-derived CDR1 and CDR2 are LNHDA and SQIVND (reference sequence).

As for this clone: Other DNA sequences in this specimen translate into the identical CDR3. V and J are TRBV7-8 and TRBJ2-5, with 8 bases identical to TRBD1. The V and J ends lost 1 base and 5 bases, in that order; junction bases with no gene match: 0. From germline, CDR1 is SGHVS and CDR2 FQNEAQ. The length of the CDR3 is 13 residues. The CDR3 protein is CASSLDRGETQYF. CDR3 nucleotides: TGTGCCAGCAGCTTAGACAGGGGGGAGACCCAGTACTTC.

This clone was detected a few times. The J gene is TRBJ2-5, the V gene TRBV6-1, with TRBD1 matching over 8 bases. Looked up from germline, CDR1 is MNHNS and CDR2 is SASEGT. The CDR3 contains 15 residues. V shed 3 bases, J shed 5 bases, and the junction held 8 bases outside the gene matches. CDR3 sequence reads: CASSEWQGATETQYF. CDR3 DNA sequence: TGTGCCAGCAGTGAGTGGCAGGGGGCCACGGAGACCCAGTACTTC.

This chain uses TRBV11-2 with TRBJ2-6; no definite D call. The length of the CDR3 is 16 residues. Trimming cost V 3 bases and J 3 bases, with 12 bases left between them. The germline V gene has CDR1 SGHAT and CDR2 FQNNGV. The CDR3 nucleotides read TGTGCCAGCAGCTTGTATTTAGGCTATGGGGCCAACGTCCTGACTTTC. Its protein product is CASSLYLGYGANVLTF.

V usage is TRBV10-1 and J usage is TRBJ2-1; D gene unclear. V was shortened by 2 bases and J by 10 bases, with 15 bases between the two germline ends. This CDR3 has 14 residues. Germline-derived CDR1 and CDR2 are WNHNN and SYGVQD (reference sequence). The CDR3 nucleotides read TGCGCCAGCAGTGAGAGGCTCTCCCTCGGGGAGCAGTTCTTC. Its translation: CASSERLSLGEQFF.

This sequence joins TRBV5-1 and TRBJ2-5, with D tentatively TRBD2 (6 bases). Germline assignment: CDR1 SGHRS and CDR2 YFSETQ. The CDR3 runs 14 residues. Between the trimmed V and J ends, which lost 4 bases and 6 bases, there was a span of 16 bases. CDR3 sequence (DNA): TGCGCCAGCAGCCCTGGCACGGAGGGACAGACCCAGTACTTC. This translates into CASSPGTEGQTQYF.

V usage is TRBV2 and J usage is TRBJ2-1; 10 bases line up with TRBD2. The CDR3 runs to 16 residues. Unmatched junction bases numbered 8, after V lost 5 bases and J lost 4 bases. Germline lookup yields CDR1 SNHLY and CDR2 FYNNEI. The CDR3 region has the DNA TGTGCCAGCAGTCCGTTAGCGGGAGGCTCGTACAATGAGCAGTTCTTC. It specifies CASSPLAGGSYNEQFF.

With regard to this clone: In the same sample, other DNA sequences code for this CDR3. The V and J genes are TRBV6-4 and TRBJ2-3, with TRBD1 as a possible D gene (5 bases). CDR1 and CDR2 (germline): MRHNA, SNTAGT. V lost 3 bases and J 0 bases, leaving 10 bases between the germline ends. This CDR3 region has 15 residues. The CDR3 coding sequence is TGTGCCAGCAGTGAGGGGCAGGGTAGCACAGATACGCAGTATTTT. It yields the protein CASSEGQGSTDTQYF.

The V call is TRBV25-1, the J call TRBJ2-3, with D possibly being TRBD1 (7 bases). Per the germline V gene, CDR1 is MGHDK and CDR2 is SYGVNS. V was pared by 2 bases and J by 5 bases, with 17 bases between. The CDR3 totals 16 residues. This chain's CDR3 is CASSELGQEGGDTQYF. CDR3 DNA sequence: TGTGCCAGCAGTGAACTCGGACAGGAGGGAGGAGATACGCAGTATTTT.

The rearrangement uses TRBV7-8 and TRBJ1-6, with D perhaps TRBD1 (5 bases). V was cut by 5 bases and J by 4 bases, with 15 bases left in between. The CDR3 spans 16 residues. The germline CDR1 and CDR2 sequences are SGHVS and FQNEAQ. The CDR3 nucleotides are TGTGCCAGCAGCCAAATTCAGACAGTTTATAATTCACCCCTCCACTTT. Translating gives CASSQIQTVYNSPLHF. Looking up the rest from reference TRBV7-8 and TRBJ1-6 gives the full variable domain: GAGVSQSPRYKVAKRGQDVALRCDPISGHVSLFWYQQALGQGPEFLTYFQNEAQLDKSGLPSDRFFAERPEGSVSTLKIQRTQQEDSAVYLCASSQIQTVYNSPLHFGNGTRLTVT.

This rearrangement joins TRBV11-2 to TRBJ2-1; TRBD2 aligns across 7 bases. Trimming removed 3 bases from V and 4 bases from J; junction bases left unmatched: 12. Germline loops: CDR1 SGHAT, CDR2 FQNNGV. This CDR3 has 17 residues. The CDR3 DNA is TGTGCCAGCAGCTTGTCTAGCGGCTACTCCCCTTACAATGAGCAGTTCTTC. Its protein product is CASSLSSGYSPYNEQFF. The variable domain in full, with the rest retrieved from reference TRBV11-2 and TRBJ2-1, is EAGVAQSPRYKIIEKRQSVAFWCNPISGHATLYWYQQILGQGPKLLIQFQNNGVVDDSQLPKDRFSAERLKGVDSTLKIQPAKLEDSAVYLCASSLSSGYSPYNEQFFGPGTRLTVL.

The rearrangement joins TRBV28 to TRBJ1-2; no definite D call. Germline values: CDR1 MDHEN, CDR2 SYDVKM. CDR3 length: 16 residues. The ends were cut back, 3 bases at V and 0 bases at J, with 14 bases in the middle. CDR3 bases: TGTGCCAGCAGTTTGGAGGACCGAAGGTCTAACTATGGCTACACCTTC. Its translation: CASSLEDRRSNYGYTF.

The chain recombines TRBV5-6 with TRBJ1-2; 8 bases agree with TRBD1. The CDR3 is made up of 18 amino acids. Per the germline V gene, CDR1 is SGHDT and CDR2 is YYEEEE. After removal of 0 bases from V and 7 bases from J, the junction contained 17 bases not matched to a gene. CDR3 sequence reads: CASSLGTGFGLRSSGYTF. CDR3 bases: TGTGCCAGCAGCTTGGGGACAGGGTTTGGGCTAAGGTCGTCTGGCTACACCTTC.

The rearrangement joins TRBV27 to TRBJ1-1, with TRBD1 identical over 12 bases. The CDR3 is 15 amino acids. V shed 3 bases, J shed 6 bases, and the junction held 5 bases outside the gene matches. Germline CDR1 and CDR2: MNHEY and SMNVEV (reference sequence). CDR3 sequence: CASSLGQGASAEAFF. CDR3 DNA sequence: TGTGCCAGCAGTTTGGGACAGGGGGCTTCGGCTGAAGCTTTCTTT.

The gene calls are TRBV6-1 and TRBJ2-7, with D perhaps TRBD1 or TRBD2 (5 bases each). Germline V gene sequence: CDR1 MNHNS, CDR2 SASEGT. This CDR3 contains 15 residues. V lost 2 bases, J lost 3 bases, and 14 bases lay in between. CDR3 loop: CASSELRGVLYEQYF. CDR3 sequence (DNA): TGTGCCAGCAGTGAATTGAGGGGAGTCCTCTACGAGCAGTACTTC.

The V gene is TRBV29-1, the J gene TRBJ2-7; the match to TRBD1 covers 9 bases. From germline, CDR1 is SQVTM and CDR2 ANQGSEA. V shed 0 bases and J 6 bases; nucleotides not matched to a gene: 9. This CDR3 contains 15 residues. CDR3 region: CSVEDPGTGTFEQYF. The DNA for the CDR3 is TGCAGCGTTGAAGATCCGGGGACAGGGACCTTCGAGCAGTACTTC.

The DNA of the CDR3 is TGTGCCAGCAGTTTCTCGACTAGCGGGACGGGGGAGCAGTACTTC. Its protein is CASSFSTSGTGEQYF. The chain combines TRBV6-5 with TRBJ2-7, with 11 bases fitting TRBD2. Germline values: CDR1 MNHEY, CDR2 SVGAGI. This CDR3 is 15 amino acids long. The ends lost 4 bases at V and 7 bases at J; junction bases unmatched: 9.

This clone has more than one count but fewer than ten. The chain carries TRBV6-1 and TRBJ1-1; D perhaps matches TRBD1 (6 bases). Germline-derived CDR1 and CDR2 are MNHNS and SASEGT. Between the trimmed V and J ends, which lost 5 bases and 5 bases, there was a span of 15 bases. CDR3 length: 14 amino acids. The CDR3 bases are TGTGCCAGCAGTCAAACCAGGGGTGGAACTGAAGCTTTCTTT. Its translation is CASSQTRGGTEAFF.

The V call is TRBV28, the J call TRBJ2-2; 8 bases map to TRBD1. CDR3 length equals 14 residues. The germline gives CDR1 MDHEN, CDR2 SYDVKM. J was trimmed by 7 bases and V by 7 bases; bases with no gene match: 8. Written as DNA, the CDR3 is TGTGCCAGCATCATGACAGGGGCGGTCGGGGAGCTGTTTTTT. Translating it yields CASIMTGAVGELFF.

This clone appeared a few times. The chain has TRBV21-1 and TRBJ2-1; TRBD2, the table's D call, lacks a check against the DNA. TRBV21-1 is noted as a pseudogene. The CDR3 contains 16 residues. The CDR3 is CASSKVLTSGFDEQFF. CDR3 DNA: TGTGCCAGCAGCAAAGTCTTGACTAGCGGGTTTGATGAGCAGTTCTTC.

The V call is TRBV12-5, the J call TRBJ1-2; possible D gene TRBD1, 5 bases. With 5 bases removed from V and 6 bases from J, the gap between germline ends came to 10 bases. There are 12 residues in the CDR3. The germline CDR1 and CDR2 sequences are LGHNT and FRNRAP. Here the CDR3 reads CASGPDRDGYTF. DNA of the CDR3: TGTGCTAGTGGTCCTGACAGAGATGGCTACACCTTC.

CDR3 sequence: CSVEGGISDTQYF. CDR3 DNA sequence: TGCAGCGTTGAAGGTGGGATAAGCGATACGCAGTATTTT. The V and J genes are TRBV29-1 and TRBJ2-3; D call uncertain. V lost 1 base and J 6 bases, leaving 11 bases between the germline ends. The germline gives CDR1 SQVTM, CDR2 ANQGSEA. This CDR3 has 13 residues.

CDR3 nucleotide sequence: TGCGCCAGCAGCTTGGTAGGGGCCCGAGAGACCCAGTACTTC. Translating it yields CASSLVGARETQYF. The genes are TRBV5-1 and TRBJ2-5; a possible D gene is TRBD1 (5 bases). Germline V gene lookup returns CDR1 SGHRS and CDR2 YFSETQ. There are 14 residues in the CDR3. Trimming pared 0 bases from V and 4 bases from J, leaving 10 bases between.

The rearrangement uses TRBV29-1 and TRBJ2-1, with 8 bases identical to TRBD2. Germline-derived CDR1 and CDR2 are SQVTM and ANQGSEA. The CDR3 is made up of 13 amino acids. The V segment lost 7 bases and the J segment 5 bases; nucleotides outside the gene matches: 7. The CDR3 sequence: CSGRSGNNNEQFF. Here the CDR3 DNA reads TGCAGCGGCCGTAGCGGGAATAACAATGAGCAGTTCTTC.

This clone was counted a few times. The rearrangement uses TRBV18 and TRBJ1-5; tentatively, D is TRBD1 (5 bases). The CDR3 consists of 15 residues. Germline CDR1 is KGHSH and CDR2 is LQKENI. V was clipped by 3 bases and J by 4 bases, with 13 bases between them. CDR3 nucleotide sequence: TGTGCCAGCTCACCCCCCGGGACGTCTAATCAGCCCCAGCATTTT. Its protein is CASSPPGTSNQPQHF.